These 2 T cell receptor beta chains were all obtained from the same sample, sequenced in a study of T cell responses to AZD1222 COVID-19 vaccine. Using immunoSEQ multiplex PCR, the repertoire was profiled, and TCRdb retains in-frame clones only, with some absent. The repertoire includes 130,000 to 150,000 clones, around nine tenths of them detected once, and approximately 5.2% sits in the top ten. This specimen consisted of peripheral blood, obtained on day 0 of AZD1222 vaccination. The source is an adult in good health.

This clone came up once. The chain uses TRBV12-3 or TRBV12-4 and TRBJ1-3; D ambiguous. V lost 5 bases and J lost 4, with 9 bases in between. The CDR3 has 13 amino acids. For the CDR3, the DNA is TGTGCCAGCAGTCAACTCAGGGGAAACACCATATATTTT. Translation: CASSQLRGNTIYF.

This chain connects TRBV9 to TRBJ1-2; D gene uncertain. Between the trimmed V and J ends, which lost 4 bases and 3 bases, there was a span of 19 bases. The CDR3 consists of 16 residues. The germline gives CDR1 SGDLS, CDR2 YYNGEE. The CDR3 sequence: CASSPFGRPGYYGYTF. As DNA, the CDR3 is TGTGCCAGCAGCCCATTCGGGAGGCCGGGATACTATGGCTACACCTTC. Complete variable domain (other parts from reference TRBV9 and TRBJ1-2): DSGVTQTPKHLITATGQRVTLRCSPRSGDLSVYWYQQSLDQGLQFLIQYYNGEERAKGNILERFSAQQFPDLHSELNLSSLELGDSALYFCASSPFGRPGYYGYTFGSGTRLTVV.